Each of the 25 T cell receptor beta chains below was sequenced from the same sample in a study of early T cells in non-severe SARS-CoV-2 infection. TCRdb independently ran MiXCR on the 5' RACE reads; one entry per CDR3 protein. The table lists 56,000 or so distinct CDR3 sequences, less than 15% of them singletons. The input for sequencing was whole blood, taken at baseline. Source of these receptors: an adult who was a healthcare worker with PCR-confirmed SARS-CoV-2 infection or an uninfected control (not recorded which).

The CDR3 spells CASGLFANTGELFF. The CDR3 DNA reads as TGTGCCTCGGGTCTGTTCGCGAACACCGGGGAGCTGTTTTTT. The chain has TRBV15 and TRBJ2-2; D unclear. Trimming took 11 bases from V and 0 from J, leaving 13 bases between them. Germline V gene lookup returns CDR1 LNHNV and CDR2 YYDKDF (reference sequence). This CDR3 contains 14 residues.

This clonotype was observed a handful of times. The chain recombines TRBV3-1 with TRBJ2-7; D gene ambiguous. With 3 bases removed from V and 3 bases from J, the gap between germline ends came to 6 bases. Per germline, CDR1 LGHDT and CDR2 YNNKEL (reference sequence). The CDR3 contains 12 residues. The CDR3 nucleotides are TGTGCCAGCAGCCATGGGGTCTACGAGCAGTACTTC. It specifies CASSHGVYEQYF.

The chain links TRBV5-1 to TRBJ2-3; 7 bases map to TRBD1. Germline CDR1 reads SGHRS; CDR2 reads YFSETQ. This CDR3 has 17 residues. With 3 bases clipped from V and 0 bases from J, the junction kept 10 bases outside the gene matches. In nucleotides, the CDR3 is TGCGCCAGCAGCTCCGGCCGTGGGGACAGCAGCACAGATACGCAGTATTTT. Translating it yields CASSSGRGDSSTDTQYF.

This clonotype was seen a few times. The J gene is TRBJ1-2, the V gene TRBV7-9, with unresolved D. Trimming pared 3 bases from V and 3 bases from J, leaving 5 bases between. This CDR3 contains 12 residues. Germline assignment: CDR1 SEHNR and CDR2 FQNEAQ (reference sequence). This CDR3 reads CASSFRDYGYTF. The CDR3 DNA is TGTGCCAGCAGCTTTCGCGACTATGGCTACACCTTC.

The gene calls are TRBV12-3 or TRBV12-4 and TRBJ1-4; 7 positions agree with TRBD1. J lost 0 bases, V lost 1 base, and 5 bases had no gene match. The CDR3 runs to 17 residues. The CDR3 here is CASSLVATGATNEKLFF. The CDR3 nucleotides read TGTGCCAGCAGTTTAGTAGCAACAGGGGCAACTAATGAAAAACTGTTTTTT.

This clonotype was seen ten or more times. In DNA form, the CDR3 reads TGTGCCAGCAGCCAAGTAGCGGGGGCTTACGAGCAGTACTTC. As protein: CASSQVAGAYEQYF. This chain links TRBV14 with TRBJ2-7, with 9 bases that match TRBD2. The CDR3 covers 14 residues. Germline V lookup: CDR1 SGHDN, CDR2 FVKESK. V shed 1 base and J 4 bases; nucleotides not matched to a gene: 2.

In nucleotides, the CDR3 is TGTGCCAGCAGAAACGCCGGGACACCTACCTACAATGAGCAGTTCTTC. Protein sequence: CASRNAGTPTYNEQFF. The V gene is TRBV7-9, the J gene TRBJ2-1, with a weak D call TRBD1 (6 bases). Trimming pared 6 bases from V and 2 bases from J, leaving 17 bases between. CDR1 SEHNR and CDR2 FQNEAQ come from the germline V gene (reference sequence). The CDR3 has 16 residues.

The chain recombines TRBV6-2 or TRBV6-3 with TRBJ2-1; 9 nucleotides line up with TRBD2. Trimming removed 6 bases from V and 4 bases from J; junction bases left unmatched: 4. The CDR3 length is 14 residues. Germline CDR1 and CDR2: MNHEY and SVGEGT. CDR3 in amino acids: CASSGAGGYNEQFF. DNA for the CDR3: TGTGCCAGCAGCGGAGCGGGAGGATACAATGAGCAGTTCTTC.

This clonotype has only a few counts. The V call is TRBV18, the J call TRBJ2-3, with TRBD2 matching 9 bases. The CDR3 contains 14 residues. Per the germline V gene, CDR1 is KGHSH and CDR2 is LQKENI. The junction had 4 bases not matched to a gene; V was cut back by 4 bases and J by 5 bases. CDR3: CASSQGLARDTQYF. CDR3 in DNA: TGTGCCAGCTCACAAGGACTAGCGCGAGATACGCAGTATTTT.

The rearrangement links TRBV5-5 to TRBJ2-7, with D possibly matching TRBD1 (5 bases). Germline V gene data show CDR1 as SGHKS and CDR2 as YYEKEE (reference sequence). Trimming left V 3 bases short and J 2 bases short, with 15 bases between. CDR3 length: 15 amino acids. Here the CDR3 reads CASSSDIRVTYEQYF. The DNA of the CDR3 is TGTGCCAGCAGCTCCGACATCAGGGTAACCTACGAGCAGTACTTC.

This clonotype was observed many times. The rearrangement uses TRBV29-1 and TRBJ2-5; maybe TRBD1 (6 bases). The V end was cut by 6 bases, the J end by 2 bases, with 25 bases between. The germline V gene has CDR1 SQVTM and CDR2 ANQGSEA. The CDR3 covers 17 residues. The CDR3 reads CSVDPILTGPSQETQYF. The CDR3 DNA reads as TGCAGCGTGGATCCTATTTTGACAGGCCCCTCGCAAGAGACCCAGTACTTC.

This clonotype came up many times. This chain links TRBV27 with TRBJ2-1; 8 positions match TRBD2. J was trimmed by 8 bases and V by 5 bases; bases with no gene match: 8. CDR3 length: 14 amino acids. From germline, CDR1 is MNHEY and CDR2 SMNVEV (reference sequence). CDR3 in DNA: TGTGCCAGCAGTGACAGGACTAGCAGCGATGAGCAGTTCTTC. Translated: CASSDRTSSDEQFF.

The chain has TRBV20-1 and TRBJ2-7, with a weak D call TRBD1 (5 bases). Trimming left V 1 base short and J 3 bases short, with 10 bases between. The CDR3 contains 13 residues. Germline V gene lookup returns CDR1 DFQATT and CDR2 SNEGSKA (reference sequence). Written as DNA, the CDR3 is TGCAGTGCTAGAGGGGGCTCCCACTACGAGCAGTACTTC. Amino acid sequence: CSARGGSHYEQYF.

This clonotype was recorded at least ten times. V is TRBV10-2 and J is TRBJ2-7, with 7 nucleotides matching TRBD2. V shed 4 bases, J shed 2 bases, and the junction held 2 bases outside the gene matches. Germline CDR1 is WSHSY and CDR2 is SAAADI. The CDR3 runs 13 residues. As DNA, the CDR3 is TGCGCCAGCAGTGTCGCGGGGGCCTACGAGCAGTACTTC. Amino acids: CASSVAGAYEQYF.

This clonotype was seen a few times. The chain has TRBV5-4 and TRBJ1-2, with TRBD1 matching 9 bases. CDR1 and CDR2 (germline): SGHNT, YYREEE (reference sequence). The CDR3 has 14 residues. V lost 5 bases to trimming and J lost 4 bases; unmatched junction nucleotides: 6. CDR3: CASRSETGGYGYTF. The CDR3 region has the DNA TGTGCCAGCAGGTCGGAGACAGGGGGCTATGGCTACACCTTC.

The rearrangement joins TRBV18 to TRBJ2-7, with a tentative D call TRBD1 (6 bases). Germline CDR1 reads KGHSH; CDR2 reads LQKENI. V was cut by 3 bases and J by 2 bases, with 8 bases left in between. The CDR3 sequence is 13 residues long. CDR3 bases: TGTGCCAGCTCACCCAGACAGGCCTACGAGCAGTACTTC. This codes for CASSPRQAYEQYF.

This clonotype was counted only a few times. The rearrangement uses TRBV11-2 and TRBJ1-2; 10 bases fit TRBD1. From germline, CDR1 is SGHAT and CDR2 FQNNGV. The CDR3 sequence is 15 residues long. V gave up 5 bases and J gave up 7 bases; unmatched junction bases: 10. CDR3 loop: CASSLRDRGVGGYTF. CDR3 in DNA: TGTGCCAGCAGCCTCCGGGACAGGGGCGTCGGTGGCTACACCTTC.

In its sample, this clonotype was seen many times. The chain couples TRBV4-1 to TRBJ2-2; D might be TRBD1 (6 bases). V was cut by 4 bases and J by 1 base, with 7 bases left in between. The CDR3 is 14 amino acids. Per the germline V gene, CDR1 is MGHRA and CDR2 is YSYEKL. CDR3 sequence: CASSPGQNTGELFF. In DNA, the CDR3 is TGCGCCAGCAGCCCGGGACAGAACACCGGGGAGCTGTTTTTT.

This clonotype has just a few counts. The gene calls are TRBV3-1 and TRBJ1-2; the match to TRBD1 covers 11 bases. The CDR3 runs to 15 residues. The V gene's germline CDR1 is LGHDT and CDR2 YNNKEL (reference sequence). Germline trimming cut 4 bases from V and 5 bases from J; bases unmatched to any gene: 6. The CDR3 DNA follows: TGTGCCAGCAGCCTTTGGACAGGGGGCCTGTATGGCTACACCTTC. It encodes CASSLWTGGLYGYTF.

This clonotype was found a few times. The CDR3: CASSGRGPDPDTQYF. CDR3 DNA: TGCGCCAGCAGCGGCAGGGGGCCAGATCCAGATACGCAGTATTTT. V is TRBV5-1 and J is TRBJ2-3; TRBD1 agrees at 8 bases. The CDR3 totals 15 residues. CDR1 and CDR2 from the germline V gene are SGHRS and YFSETQ. With V trimmed by 4 bases and J by 4 bases, 8 bases remained unmatched. Drawing the rest from reference TRBV5-1 and TRBJ2-3, the complete variable domain is KAGVTQTPRYLIKTRGQQVTLSCSPISGHRSVSWYQQTPGQGLQFLFEYFSETQRNKGNFPGRFSGRQFSNSRSEMNVSTLELGDSALYLCASSGRGPDPDTQYFGPGTRLTVL.

This clonotype has ten or more counts. The chain has TRBV25-1 and TRBJ1-6; 7 bases are a match to TRBD1. The CDR3 covers 16 residues. V shed 3 bases and J 7 bases; nucleotides not matched to a gene: 9. Germline CDR1 MGHDK, CDR2 SYGVNS. CDR3 DNA sequence: TGTGCCAGCAGTGACCCCCAGACAGGGATGAATTCACCCCTCCACTTT. Translation gives CASSDPQTGMNSPLHF.

This clonotype was seen more than once but under ten times. The chain links TRBV5-1 to TRBJ2-5; tentatively, D is TRBD2 (6 bases). Deletions cut 3 bases from V and 5 bases from J, with 14 bases between. Germline-derived CDR1 and CDR2 are SGHRS and YFSETQ. The CDR3 is 14 amino acids. CDR3: CASSSRDSSETQYF. The CDR3 DNA is TGCGCCAGCAGCTCCAGGGACTCCTCCGAGACCCAGTACTTC.

The gene calls are TRBV11-2 and TRBJ2-5; D uncertain. V lost 3 bases, J lost 1 base, and 15 bases lay in between. There are 16 residues in the CDR3. The germline CDR1 and CDR2 sequences are SGHAT and FQNNGV. CDR3 nucleotide sequence: TGTGCCAGCAGCTTCCGGACCCTTTCGTCCCAAGAGACCCAGTACTTC. Amino acid sequence: CASSFRTLSSQETQYF.

This clonotype appeared many times. The chain links TRBV12-3 or TRBV12-4 to TRBJ2-7; a weak D match, TRBD2 (6 bases). This CDR3 spans 12 amino acids. Deletions cut 6 bases from V and 6 bases from J, with 12 bases between. This CDR3 reads CASRPGLGEQYF. In nucleotides, the CDR3 is TGTGCCAGCAGGCCGGGACTCGGCGAGCAGTACTTC.

This clonotype has more than one count but fewer than ten. The chain links TRBV6-4 to TRBJ1-1; the D gene is possibly TRBD1 (5 bases). Trimming took off 4 bases at V and 1 base at J, with 13 bases between the two ends. This CDR3 has 15 amino acids. Germline CDR1 is MRHNA and CDR2 is SNTAGT. The CDR3 region has the DNA TGTGCCAGCAGTGCAAATAATGGGGGGAACACTGAAGCTTTCTTT. Protein: CASSANNGGNTEAFF.